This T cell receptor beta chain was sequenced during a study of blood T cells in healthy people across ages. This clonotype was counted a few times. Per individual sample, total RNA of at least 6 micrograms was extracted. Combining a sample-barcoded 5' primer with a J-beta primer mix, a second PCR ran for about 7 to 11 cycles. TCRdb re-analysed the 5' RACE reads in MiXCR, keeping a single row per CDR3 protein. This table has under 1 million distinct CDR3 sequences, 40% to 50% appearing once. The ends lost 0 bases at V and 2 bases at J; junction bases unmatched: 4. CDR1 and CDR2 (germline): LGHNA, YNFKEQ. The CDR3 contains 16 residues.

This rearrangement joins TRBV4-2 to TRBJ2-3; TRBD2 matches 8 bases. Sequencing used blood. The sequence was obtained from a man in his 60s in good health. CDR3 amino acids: CASSQDRGGHTDTQYF. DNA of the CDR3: TGTGCCAGCAGCCAAGATCGGGGGGGGCACACAGATACGCAGTATTTT.